This T cell receptor beta chain is drawn from a study of T-cell memory formation after mild COVID-19. TCRdb re-derived calls from the 5' RACE reads in MiXCR, one entry per CDR3 protein. Of 190,000 or so distinct CDR3 sequences detected, around 21% appear once; the ten largest clones hold about 21%. In this sample, this clonotype turned up a few times. The antigen is undetermined. Study-level findings and limits: A second wave of clones peaked on day 37, and their SARS-CoV-2 specificity went unconfirmed. The appearance of some responding clones in pre-infection memory suggested that cross-reactive memory joined. Clones contracting over day 15 to 85 were CD4/CD8 balanced, with later expanders leaning CD4+. The study found contracting CD4+ clones mainly in CM and EM and contracting CD8+ clones in EMRA.

This receptor was obtained from an adult woman who had mild COVID-19 (a few samples of this study predate the infection). Cell type and time point are not known. Sequenced: PBMCs or a T cell subset sorted from them (not recorded which).

The CDR3 coding sequence is TGTGCCAGCAGCTCTCCAGGGGCTTACTCTGAAGCTTTCTTT. Protein: CASSSPGAYSEAFF. The rearrangement joins TRBV7-9 to TRBJ1-1; the D gene is possibly TRBD1 (6 bases). Germline assignment: CDR1 SEHNR and CDR2 FQNEAQ (reference sequence). Trimming shortened V by 4 bases and J by 6 bases, and 15 bases separated the two germline ends. The CDR3 is 14 amino acids.